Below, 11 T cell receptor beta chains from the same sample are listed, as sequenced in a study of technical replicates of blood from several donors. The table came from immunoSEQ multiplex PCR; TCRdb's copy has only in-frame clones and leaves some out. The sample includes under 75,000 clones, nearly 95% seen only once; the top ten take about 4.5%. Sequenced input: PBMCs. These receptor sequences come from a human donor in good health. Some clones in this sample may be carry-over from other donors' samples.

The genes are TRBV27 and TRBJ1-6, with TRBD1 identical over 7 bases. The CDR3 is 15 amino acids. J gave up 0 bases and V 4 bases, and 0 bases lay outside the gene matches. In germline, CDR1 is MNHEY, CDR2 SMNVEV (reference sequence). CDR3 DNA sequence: TGTGCCAGCAGTTGGGACAGCTCCTATAATTCACCCCTCCACTTT. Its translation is CASSWDSSYNSPLHF.

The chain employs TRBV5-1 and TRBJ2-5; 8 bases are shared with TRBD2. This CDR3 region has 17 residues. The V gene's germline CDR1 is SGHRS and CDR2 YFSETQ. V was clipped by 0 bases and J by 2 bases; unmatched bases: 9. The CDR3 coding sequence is TGCGCCAGCAGCTTGGCGGTGACTAGCGCGACGCAAGAGACCCAGTACTTC. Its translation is CASSLAVTSATQETQYF.

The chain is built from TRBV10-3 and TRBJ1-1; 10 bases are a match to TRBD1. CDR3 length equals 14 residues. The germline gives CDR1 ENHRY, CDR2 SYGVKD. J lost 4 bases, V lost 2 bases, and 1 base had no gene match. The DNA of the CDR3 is TGTGCCATCAGTGAGGGACAGGGGGTCACTGAAGCTTTCTTT. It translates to CAISEGQGVTEAFF.

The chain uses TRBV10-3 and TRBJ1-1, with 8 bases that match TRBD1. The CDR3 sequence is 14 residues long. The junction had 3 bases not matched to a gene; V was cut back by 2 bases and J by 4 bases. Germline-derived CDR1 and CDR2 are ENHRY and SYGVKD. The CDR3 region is CAISEAGGFTEAFF. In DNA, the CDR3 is TGTGCCATCAGTGAGGCAGGGGGCTTCACTGAAGCTTTCTTT.

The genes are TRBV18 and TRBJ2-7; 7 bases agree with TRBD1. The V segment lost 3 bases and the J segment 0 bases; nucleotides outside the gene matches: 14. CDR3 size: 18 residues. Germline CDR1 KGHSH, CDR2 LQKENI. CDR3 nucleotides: TGTGCCAGCTCACCCCTGGGACAGAAAACCACCGCCTCCTACGAGCAGTACTTC. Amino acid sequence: CASSPLGQKTTASYEQYF.

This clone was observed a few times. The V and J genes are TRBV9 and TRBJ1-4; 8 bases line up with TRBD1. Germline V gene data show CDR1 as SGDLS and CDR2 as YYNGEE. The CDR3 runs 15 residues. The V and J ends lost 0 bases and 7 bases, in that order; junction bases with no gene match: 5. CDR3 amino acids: CASSVGGTGVEKLFF. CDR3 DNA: TGTGCCAGCAGCGTAGGGGGGACAGGTGTTGAAAAACTGTTTTTT.

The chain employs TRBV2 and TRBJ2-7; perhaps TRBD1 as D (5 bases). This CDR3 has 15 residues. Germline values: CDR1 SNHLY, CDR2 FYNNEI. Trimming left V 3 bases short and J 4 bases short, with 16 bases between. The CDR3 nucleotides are TGTGCCAGCAGTGACCCCTCGGTACAGGAGTACGAGCAGTACTTC. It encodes CASSDPSVQEYEQYF.

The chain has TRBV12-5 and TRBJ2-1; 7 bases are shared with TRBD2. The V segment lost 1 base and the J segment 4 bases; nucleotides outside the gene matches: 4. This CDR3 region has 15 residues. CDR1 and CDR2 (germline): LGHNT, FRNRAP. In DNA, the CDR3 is TGTGCTAGTGGTTTGGCGGGACTACTATACAATGAGCAGTTCTTC. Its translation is CASGLAGLLYNEQFF.

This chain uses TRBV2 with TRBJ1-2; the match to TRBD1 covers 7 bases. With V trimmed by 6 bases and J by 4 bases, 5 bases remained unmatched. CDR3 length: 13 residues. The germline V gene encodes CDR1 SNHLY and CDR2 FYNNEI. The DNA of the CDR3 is TGTGCCAGCAGGCAGGGGGAGGTCTATGGCTACACCTTC. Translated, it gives CASRQGEVYGYTF.

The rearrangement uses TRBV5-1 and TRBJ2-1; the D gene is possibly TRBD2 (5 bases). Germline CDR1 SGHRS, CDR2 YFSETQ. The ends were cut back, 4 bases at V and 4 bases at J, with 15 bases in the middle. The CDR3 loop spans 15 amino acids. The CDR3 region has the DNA TGCGCCAGCAGCGTGGAGCGGACCTCGTACAATGAGCAGTTCTTC. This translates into CASSVERTSYNEQFF.

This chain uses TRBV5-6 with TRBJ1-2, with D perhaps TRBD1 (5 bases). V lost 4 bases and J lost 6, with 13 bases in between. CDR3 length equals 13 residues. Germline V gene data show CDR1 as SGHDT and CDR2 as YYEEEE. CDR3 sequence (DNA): TGTGCCAGCAGCCTGGGACCGGAGGATGGCTACACCTTC. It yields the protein CASSLGPEDGYTF.